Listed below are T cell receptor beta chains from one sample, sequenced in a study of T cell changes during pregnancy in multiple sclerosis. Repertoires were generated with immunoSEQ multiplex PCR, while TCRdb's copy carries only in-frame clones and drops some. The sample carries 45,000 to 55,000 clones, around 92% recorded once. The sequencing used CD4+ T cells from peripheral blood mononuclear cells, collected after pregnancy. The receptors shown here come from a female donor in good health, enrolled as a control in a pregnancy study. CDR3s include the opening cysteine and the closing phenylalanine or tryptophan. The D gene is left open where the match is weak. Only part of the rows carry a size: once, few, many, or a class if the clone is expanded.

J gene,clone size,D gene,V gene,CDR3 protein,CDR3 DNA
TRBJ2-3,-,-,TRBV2,CASSVQGGSTDTQYF,TGTGCCAGCAGCGTTCAGGGTGGTAGCACAGATACGCAGTATTTT
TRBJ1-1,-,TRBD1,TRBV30,CAFQGGNTEAFF,TGTGCCTTCCAGGGGGGGAACACTGAAGCTTTCTTT
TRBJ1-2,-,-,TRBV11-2,CASSPDSNYGYTF,TGTGCCAGCAGCCCGGACAGTAACTATGGCTACACCTTC
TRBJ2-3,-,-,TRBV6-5,CASSLQAQMGTQYF,TGTGCCAGCAGCCTCCAGGCACAAATGGGTACGCAGTATTTT
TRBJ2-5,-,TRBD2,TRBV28,CASSQAGARETQYF,TGTGCCAGCAGCCAAGCGGGGGCGCGAGAGACCCAGTACTTC
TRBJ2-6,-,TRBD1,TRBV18,CASSPQAGGPSGANVLTF,TGTGCCAGCTCACCCCAGGCAGGGGGACCCTCTGGGGCCAACGTCCTGACTTTC
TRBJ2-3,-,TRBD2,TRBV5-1,CASSGLAGGSTDTQYF,TGCGCCAGCAGCGGACTAGCGGGGGGAAGCACAGATACGCAGTATTTT
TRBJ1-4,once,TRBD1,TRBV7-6,CASSLAGTVRTNEKLFF,TGTGCCAGCAGCTTAGCCGGGACAGTCCGAACTAATGAAAAACTGTTTTTT
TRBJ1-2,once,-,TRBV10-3,CAIGQNYGYTF,TGTGCCATAGGACAGAACTATGGCTACACCTTC
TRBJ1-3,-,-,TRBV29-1,CSVYTTGDSGNTIYF,TGCAGCGTCTACACCACAGGCGATTCTGGAAACACCATATATTTT
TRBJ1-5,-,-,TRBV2,CASSVLNSNQPQHF,TGTGCCAGCAGTGTCCTTAACTCCAATCAGCCCCAGCATTTT
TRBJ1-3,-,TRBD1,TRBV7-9,CASSPTGQGSIYF,TGTGCCAGCAGCCCTACGGGACAGGGCTCCATATATTTT
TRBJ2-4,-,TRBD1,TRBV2,CASSRSLRDRGLNIQYF,TGTGCCAGCAGTCGTAGTCTCCGGGACAGGGGGCTAAACATTCAGTACTTC
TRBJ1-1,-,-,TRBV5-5,CASSLGWGVTEAFF,TGTGCCAGCAGCTTGGGATGGGGGGTCACTGAAGCTTTCTTT
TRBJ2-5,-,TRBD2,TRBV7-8,CASSSRLAGAETQYF,TGTGCCAGCAGCTCCAGACTAGCGGGGGCAGAGACCCAGTACTTC
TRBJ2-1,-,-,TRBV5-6,CASSLNPGDPQFF,TGTGCCAGCAGCTTGAACCCCGGAGATCCCCAGTTCTTC
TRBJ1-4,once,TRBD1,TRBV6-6,CASSLPGQGRNEKLFF,TGTGCCAGCAGTTTGCCGGGACAGGGTAGAAATGAAAAACTGTTTTTT
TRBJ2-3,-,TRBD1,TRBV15,CATSPGTGSTDTQYF,TGTGCCACCAGCCCCGGGACAGGGAGCACAGATACGCAGTATTTT
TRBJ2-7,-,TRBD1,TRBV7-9,CASSHRDSYEQYF,TGTGCCAGCAGCCACCGGGACAGCTACGAGCAGTACTTC
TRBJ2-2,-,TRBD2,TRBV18,CASSPPGLAGGRTGELFF,TGTGCCAGCTCACCACCGGGACTAGCGGGGGGCCGCACCGGGGAGCTGTTTTTT
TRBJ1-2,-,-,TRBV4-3,CASSHQFNSGNYGYTF,TGCGCCAGCAGCCACCAATTCAACAGCGGTAACTATGGCTACACCTTC
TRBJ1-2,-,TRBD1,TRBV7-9,CASSFPIGQGAGNGYTF,TGTGCCAGCAGCTTCCCAATAGGGCAGGGGGCTGGGAATGGCTACACCTTC
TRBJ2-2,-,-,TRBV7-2,CASSQRRQGELFF,TGTGCCAGCAGCCAACGTAGACAGGGGGAGCTGTTTTTT
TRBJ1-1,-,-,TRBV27,CASRRQSNTEAFF,TGTGCCAGCAGGCGACAGTCGAACACTGAAGCTTTCTTT
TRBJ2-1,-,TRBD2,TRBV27,CASTRTSGGVYNEQFF,TGTGCCAGCACTCGGACTAGCGGGGGGGTATACAATGAGCAGTTCTTC
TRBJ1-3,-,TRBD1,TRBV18,CASSQGQGSGNTIYF,TGTGCCAGCTCACAAGGACAGGGATCTGGAAACACCATATATTTT
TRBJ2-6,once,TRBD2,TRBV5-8,CASRPGGSGANVLTF,TGTGCCAGCAGACCGGGGGGCTCTGGGGCCAACGTCCTGACTTTC
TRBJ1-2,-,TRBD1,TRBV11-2,CASSFQGAGGYTF,TGTGCCAGCAGCTTCCAGGGGGCAGGAGGCTACACCTTC
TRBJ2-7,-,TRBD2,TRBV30,CAWVLAGGNEQYF,TGTGCCTGGGTTTTAGCGGGGGGAAACGAGCAGTACTTC
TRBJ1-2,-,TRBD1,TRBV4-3,CASSQDAQGARGYTF,TGCGCCAGCAGCCAAGACGCACAGGGGGCCCGGGGCTACACCTTC
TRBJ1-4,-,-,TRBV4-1,CASSGADATNEKLFF,TGCGCCAGCAGCGGGGCCGATGCAACTAATGAAAAACTGTTTTTT
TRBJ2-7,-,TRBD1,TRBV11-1,CASSLAPGQASYEQYF,TGTGCCAGCAGCTTAGCGCCCGGACAGGCTTCCTACGAGCAGTACTTC
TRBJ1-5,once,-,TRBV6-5,CASSRRQRNQPQHF,TGTGCCAGCAGCCGACGACAGAGGAATCAGCCCCAGCATTTT
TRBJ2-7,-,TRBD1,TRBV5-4,CASSLQGVSSYEQYF,TGTGCCAGCAGCTTGCAGGGGGTGAGCTCCTACGAGCAGTACTTC
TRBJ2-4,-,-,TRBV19,CASTPRSGGLVKNIQYF,TGTGCCAGTACCCCGCGGTCTGGGGGGTTGGTCAAAAACATTCAGTACTTC
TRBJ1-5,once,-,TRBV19,CASSIRGSGNQPQHF,TGTGCCAGTAGTATCCGGGGGTCGGGCAATCAGCCCCAGCATTTT
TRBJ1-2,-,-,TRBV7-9,CASRVTGSYGYTF,TGTGCCAGCAGGGTAACCGGGTCCTATGGCTACACCTTC